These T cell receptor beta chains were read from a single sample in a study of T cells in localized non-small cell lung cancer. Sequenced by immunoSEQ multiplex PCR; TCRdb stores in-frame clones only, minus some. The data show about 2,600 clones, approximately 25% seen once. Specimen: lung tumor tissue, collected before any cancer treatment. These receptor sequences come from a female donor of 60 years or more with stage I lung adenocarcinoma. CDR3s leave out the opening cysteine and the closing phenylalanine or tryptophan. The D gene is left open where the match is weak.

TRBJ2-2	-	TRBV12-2	ASPRTGRDTGELF
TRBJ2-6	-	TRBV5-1	ASSLVPRGTSGANVLT
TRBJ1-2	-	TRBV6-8	AIRSHYYGYT
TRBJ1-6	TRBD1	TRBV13	ASSLGGTGGGSPLH
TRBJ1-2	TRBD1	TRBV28	ATIRTGGYGYT
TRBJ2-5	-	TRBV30	AWSVQGETQY
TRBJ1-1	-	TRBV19	ASSPDGAPTF
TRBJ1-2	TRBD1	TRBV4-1	ASSQVWTGDYGYT
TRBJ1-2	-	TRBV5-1	ASSPELNVGAAGYT
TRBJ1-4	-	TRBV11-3	ASSLERVAEKLF
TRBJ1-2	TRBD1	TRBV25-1	ASSLTGLYGYT
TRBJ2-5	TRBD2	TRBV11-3	ASSLDRLAGSMETQY
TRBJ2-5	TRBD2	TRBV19	ASSIGGPLAGETQY
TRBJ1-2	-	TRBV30	AWSGKINPYVGYT
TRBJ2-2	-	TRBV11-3	ASSQWTDTGELF
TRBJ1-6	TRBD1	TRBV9	ASSVAGGENSPLH
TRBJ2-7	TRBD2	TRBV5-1	ASSSSPSGNYEQY
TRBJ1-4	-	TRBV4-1	ASSQDVGNNEKLF
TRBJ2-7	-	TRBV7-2	ASSLMGNHEQY
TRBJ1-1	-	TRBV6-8	ASSYLGTEAF
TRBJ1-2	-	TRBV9	ASSPEAIYNYGYT
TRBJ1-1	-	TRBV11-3	ASSSTGIGTEAF
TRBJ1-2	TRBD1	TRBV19	ASVPGQGNYGYT
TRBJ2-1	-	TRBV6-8	ASTGAVGYRVNEQF
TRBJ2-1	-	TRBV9	ASSIQGGGQF
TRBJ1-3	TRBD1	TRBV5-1	ASSLEQQGAGNTIY
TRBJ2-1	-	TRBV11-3	ASSPQDSLINEQF
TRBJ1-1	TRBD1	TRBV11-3	ASSANLQGGATEAF
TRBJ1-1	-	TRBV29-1	SVEARGATEAF
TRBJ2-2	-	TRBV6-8	ARGGFQGFTGELF
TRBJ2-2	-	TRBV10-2	ASSGRGGELF
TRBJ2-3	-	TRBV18	ASSLGPTDTQY
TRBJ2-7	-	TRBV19	ATSSRDKPYEQY
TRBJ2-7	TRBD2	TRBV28	ASGSLAGVNEQY
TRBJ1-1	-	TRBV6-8	ASSHTGGTEAF
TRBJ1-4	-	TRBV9	ASSQRGFEKLF
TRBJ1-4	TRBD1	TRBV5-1	ASGPTGGEHEKLF
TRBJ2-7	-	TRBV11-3	ASSLGFSVYEQY
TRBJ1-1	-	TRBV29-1	SVGSQGAEAF
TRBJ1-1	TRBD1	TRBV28	ASRNDRVGEAF
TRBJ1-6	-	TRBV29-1	SVSEGAYNSPLH
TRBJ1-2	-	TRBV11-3	ASSFYQVSYGYT
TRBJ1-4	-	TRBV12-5	ASGFNEKLF
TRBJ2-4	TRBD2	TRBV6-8	ASSPGGGSSGRASNIQY
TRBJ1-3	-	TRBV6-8	ASSYSPGNTIY
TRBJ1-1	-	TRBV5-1	ASSLTSQGTEAF
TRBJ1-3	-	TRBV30	AWSAGSSGNTIY
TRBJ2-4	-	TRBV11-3	ASSLQGGHAKNIQY
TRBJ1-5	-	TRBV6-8	ASSEDGFASNQPQH
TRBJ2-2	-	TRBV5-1	ASSYIAGLTGELF
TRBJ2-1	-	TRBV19	ASSSPPGRTYNEQF
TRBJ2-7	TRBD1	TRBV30	AWSGTGEQY
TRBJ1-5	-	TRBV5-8	ASSLGVDQPQH
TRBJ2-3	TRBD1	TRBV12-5	ASGEPGQGGPDTQY
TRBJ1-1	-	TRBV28	ASSSKGGTEAF
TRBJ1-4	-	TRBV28	ASRVERSSGEKLF
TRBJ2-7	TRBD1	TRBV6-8	ASSATGTGLSWEQY
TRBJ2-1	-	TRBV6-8	ASHMAPVSYNEQF
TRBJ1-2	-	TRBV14	ASSQGALGGYT
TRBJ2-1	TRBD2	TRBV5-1	ASSPYGGLAGGYNEQF